These T cell receptor beta chains were read from a single sample in a study of glioma-infiltrating T cells. TCRdb recomputed calls from the multiplex PCR reads with MiXCR, one row per CDR3 protein. The sample records approximately 20,000 distinct CDR3 sequences, around 23% being singletons. Sequencing was done on a sample of glioma tissue, nonneoplastic brain tissue, or PBMCs (not recorded which). The source is a human donor with low-grade glioma or glioblastoma, undergoing nonglioma brain surgery, or in good health (not recorded which). CDR3s include the opening cysteine and the closing phenylalanine or tryptophan. A D gene is named only where the DNA matches it firmly. The size of a clone is reported for some rows only, either as once, few or many, or as a class for expanded clones.

-	-	TRBJ1-4	TRBV2	CASRTGMEKLFF	TGTGCCAGCCGAACGGGGATGGAAAAACTGTTTTTT
many	-	TRBJ2-3	TRBV2	CASSASSTDTQYF	TGTGCCAGCAGTGCCTCCAGCACAGATACGCAGTATTTT
many	-	TRBJ2-1	TRBV9	CASSAAAEQFF	TGTGCCAGCAGCGCAGCAGCTGAGCAGTTCTTC
many	-	TRBJ1-3	TRBV28	CASSFGGLYRNTIYF	TGTGCCAGCAGTTTTGGGGGTCTTTACCGAAACACCATATATTTT
few	-	TRBJ1-5	TRBV7-6	CASSLGWGGNQPQHF	TGTGCCAGCAGCTTAGGGTGGGGGGGCAATCAGCCCCAGCATTTT
-	-	TRBJ1-2	TRBV7-9	CASSSVLRGVNYGYTF	TGTGCCAGCAGCTCCGTACTCCGGGGAGTGAACTATGGCTACACCTTC
many	-	TRBJ1-5	TRBV20-1	CSASGRNNQPQHF	TGCAGTGCTAGTGGGAGGAACAATCAGCCCCAGCATTTT
many	-	TRBJ1-5	TRBV6-6	CASRYSTAESNQPQHF	TGTGCCAGCAGATACTCTACAGCCGAAAGCAATCAGCCCCAGCATTTT
few	-	TRBJ2-4	TRBV11-2	CASSSGTENIQYF	TGTGCCAGCAGCTCCGGGACGGAAAACATTCAGTACTTC
many	-	TRBJ2-1	TRBV4-3	CASSQDRGGDYNEQFF	TGCGCCAGCAGCCAAGACAGGGGGGGAGACTACAATGAGCAGTTCTTC
-	-	TRBJ2-2	TRBV12-3/TRBV12-4	CASSWGADTGELFF	TGTGCCAGCAGTTGGGGGGCCGACACCGGGGAGCTGTTTTTT
medium-sized	-	TRBJ1-5	TRBV28	CASSFLGQNQPQHF	TGTGCCAGCAGTTTCCTTGGACAGAATCAGCCCCAGCATTTT
many	-	TRBJ2-7	TRBV6-1	CASKGGSYEQYF	TGTGCCAGCAAAGGTGGGAGCTACGAGCAGTACTTC
-	TRBD1	TRBJ2-7	TRBV4-1	CASSQPATRQGHEQYF	TGCGCCAGCAGCCAACCCGCAACCAGACAGGGCCACGAGCAGTACTTC
many	-	TRBJ1-2	TRBV7-2	CASSYPGNGYTF	TGTGCCAGCAGCTATCCAGGGAACGGCTACACCTTC
-	TRBD1	TRBJ2-1	TRBV12-3/TRBV12-4	CASSRQGNEQFF	TGTGCCAGCAGTAGACAGGGAAATGAGCAGTTCTTC
-	-	TRBJ2-3	TRBV5-4	CASSPTGRGTDTQYF	TGTGCCAGCAGCCCCACAGGACGGGGCACAGATACGCAGTATTTT
large	-	TRBJ2-3	TRBV4-2	CASSQVLADTQYF	TGTGCCAGCAGCCAAGTGCTGGCAGATACGCAGTATTTT
-	TRBD2	TRBJ2-3	TRBV7-2	CASSLDSGGLSSTDTQYF	TGTGCCAGCAGCTTAGATAGCGGGGGACTTTCTAGCACAGATACGCAGTATTTT
many	TRBD1	TRBJ2-5	TRBV20-1	CSARDLGQAEETQYF	TGCAGTGCTAGGGACCTCGGACAGGCCGAAGAGACCCAGTACTTC
medium-sized	TRBD2	TRBJ2-7	TRBV6-6	CASSYPSGGIYEQYF	TGTGCCAGCAGTTACCCTAGCGGGGGGATCTACGAGCAGTACTTC
-	-	TRBJ1-3	TRBV20-1	CSARESSGTTIYF	TGCAGTGCTAGAGAGAGCTCTGGAACCACCATATACTTT
medium-sized	-	TRBJ1-6	TRBV6-6	CASSYSPGDSPLHF	TGTGCCAGCAGTTACTCACCCGGGGATTCACCCCTCCACTTT
-	-	TRBJ1-5	TRBV6-2/TRBV6-3	CASSDTSGSNQRHHF	TGTGCCAGCAGTGACACCTCCGGGAGCAATCAGCGCCATCATTTT
many	-	TRBJ1-2	TRBV12-3/TRBV12-4	CASSSKGVAEFRIAGYTF	TGTGCCAGCAGTTCAAAGGGAGTGGCAGAGTTCCGTATAGCGGGCTACACCTTC
-	-	TRBJ2-2	TRBV6-2/TRBV6-3	CASRLGTANTGELFF	TGTGCCAGTAGACTTGGGACGGCGAACACCGGGGAGCTGTTTTTT
once	-	TRBJ2-7	TRBV7-2	CASILVEGCEQYF	TGTGCCAGCATCTTAGTCGAAGGGTGCGAGCAGTACTTC
-	-	TRBJ2-7	TRBV2	CASSGGPGHGQYF	TGTGCCAGCAGTGGGGGGCCGGGCCACGGGCAGTACTTC
-	TRBD1	TRBJ2-1	TRBV2	CARNTGTGGANEQFF	TGTGCCAGAAATACCGGGACAGGGGGCGCGAATGAGCAGTTCTTC
many	TRBD2	TRBJ2-1	TRBV30	CAWSAGLANEQFF	TGTGCCTGGAGTGCAGGACTAGCGAATGAGCAGTTCTTC
many	TRBD1	TRBJ1-6	TRBV20-1	CSVVTGGGTYNSPLHF	TGCAGTGTAGTAACAGGGGGCGGAACCTATAATTCACCCCTCCACTTT